This TCR beta chain is from a study of T cells in localized non-small cell lung cancer. Study outcomes and limitations: Detection in adjacent lung was observed for a median 57 of the top 100 tumor clones. Adjacent uninvolved lung tissue had the highest T cell clonality, exceeding tumor.

Turning to this clone: Its antigen is still unknown.

Sequenced by immunoSEQ multiplex PCR; TCRdb stores in-frame clones only, minus some. The sample consists of approximately 57,000 clones, just over 85% of them appearing once. The CDR3 runs to 14 residues. Germline CDR1 is SEHNR and CDR2 is FQNEAQ (reference sequence). V dropped 5 bases and J dropped 6; count of bases not matched to a gene: 5. The sequence was collected from a woman aged 40 to 75 with stage I lung adenocarcinoma. The sample was peripheral blood, taken before any cancer treatment. This chain uses TRBV7-9 with TRBJ2-7; 12 positions match TRBD1. Here the CDR3 DNA reads TGTGCCAGCAGCCAAGGGACAGGGGGCGTCGAGCAGTACTTC. Protein sequence: CASSQGTGGVEQYF.